Below, one T cell receptor (beta chain) is given with its context. It is likely a read error, because the conserved phenylalanine at the end of the CDR3 is missing. It is unclear where the CDR3 begins or ends on the DNA, so no DNA is shown, and the CDR3 is as TCRdb lists it. This entry is derived from a study of Graves' ophthalmopathy and Graves' hyperthyroidism. The study amplified TCR beta CDR3 regions using RNA transcripts. The workflow started with a first-round RT-PCR run with HTBI primers and then moved on to a second-round multiplex PCR. MiXCR, applied by TCRdb to the multiplex PCR reads, yields one record per CDR3 protein. This table has about 1.1 million distinct CDR3 sequences, 35% to 45% appearing once. Per the germline V gene, CDR1 is MNHEY and CDR2 is SVGAGI. Counting both end residues, the CDR3 totals 16 amino acids.

The sample taken for sequencing was peripheral blood or thyroid tissue (not recorded which). The TCR originated in an adult man with Graves' hyperthyroidism. J is TRBJ1-6 and V is TRBV6-5; the table's TRBD1 call for D was not verified on the DNA. The CDR3 is CASSPEAARFNSPLQS.